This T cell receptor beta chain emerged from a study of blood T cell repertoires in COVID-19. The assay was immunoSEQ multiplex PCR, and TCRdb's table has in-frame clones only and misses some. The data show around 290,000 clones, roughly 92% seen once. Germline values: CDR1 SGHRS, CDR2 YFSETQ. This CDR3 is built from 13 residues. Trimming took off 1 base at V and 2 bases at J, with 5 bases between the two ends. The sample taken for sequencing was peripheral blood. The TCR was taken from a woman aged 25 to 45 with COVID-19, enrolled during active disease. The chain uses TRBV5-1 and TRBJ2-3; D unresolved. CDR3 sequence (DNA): TGCGCCAGCAGCTTGACAGTCACAGATACGCAGTATTTT. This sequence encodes CASSLTVTDTQYF.